This T cell receptor beta chain originates from a study of tumor T cells in aggressive B-cell lymphoma. The repertoire was sequenced with immunoSEQ multiplex PCR; TCRdb's copy has only in-frame clones and lacks some. The sample has more than 3,000 clones, around 63% seen once. Germline V gene lookup returns CDR1 MDHEN and CDR2 SYDVKM. The CDR3 is 15 residues long. Trimming at V came to 3 bases and at J to 5 bases, leaving 8 bases not matched to a gene. The chain uses TRBV28 and TRBJ2-7; 9 bases are shared with TRBD2. The sequence derives from an adult with diffuse large B cell lymphoma. Sequences were obtained from tumor tissue. CDR3 in DNA: TGTGCCAGCAGTTTTCAGCGGCGGGGGGGGGACGAGCAGTACTTC. It yields the protein CASSFQRRGGDEQYF.